This record covers a single T cell receptor (beta chain). The record originates from a study of blood T cell repertoires in COVID-19. For the study at large: Some COVID-19 samples were acute and others convalescent; all came from the United States, Italy and Spain. The cDNA or gDNA used as material had been derived from T cells, B-cell-depleted T cells, or PBMCs.

Original processing notes: Using reference gene primer amplification, nucleated cell counts were estimated. Sequenced by immunoSEQ multiplex PCR; TCRdb stores in-frame clones only, minus some. That table furnishes V, J and clone size, whereas the DNA furnished D and trimming. The sample has fewer than 250,000 clones; 86% are singletons. Sequenced sample: peripheral blood. The receptor comes from a woman aged 70 to 79 with acute or convalescent COVID-19.

The CDR3 is CASSRSGDGELFF. The CDR3 nucleotides are TGCGCCAGCAGCCGTAGCGGTGACGGGGAGCTGTTTTTT. The rearrangement joins TRBV5-1 to TRBJ2-2; a possible D gene is TRBD2 (6 bases). Trimming pared 4 bases from V and 7 bases from J, leaving 11 bases between. Per the germline V gene, CDR1 is SGHRS and CDR2 is YFSETQ. The CDR3 extends over 13 amino acids. Drawing the rest from reference TRBV5-1 and TRBJ2-2, the complete variable domain is KAGVTQTPRYLIKTRGQQVTLSCSPISGHRSVSWYQQTPGQGLQFLFEYFSETQRNKGNFPGRFSGRQFSNSRSEMNVSTLELGDSALYLCASSRSGDGELFFGEGSRLTVL.